These 3 T cell receptor beta chains share one sample of origin, sequenced in a study of identical twins. MiXCR, applied by TCRdb to the 5' RACE reads, yields one record per CDR3 protein. This table has roughly 690,000 distinct CDR3 sequences, roughly 6% appearing once. Sequenced input: naive T cells sorted from blood. The receptors shown here come from a young man in good health.

This clonotype was detected many times. The chain joins TRBV5-1 to TRBJ2-3; D is unclear. Germline CDR1 and CDR2: SGHRS and YFSETQ. The CDR3 totals 14 residues. Trimming stripped 1 base from V and 4 bases from J, with 10 bases between. CDR3 sequence: CASSLLGTPDTQYF. DNA of the CDR3: TGCGCCAGCAGCTTGTTGGGAACCCCAGATACGCAGTATTTT.

This clonotype occurred many times. The chain carries TRBV5-1 and TRBJ2-5; D is uncertain. This CDR3 region has 16 residues. The germline V and J ends were trimmed by 0 bases and 0 bases, with 12 bases remaining between them. Germline-derived CDR1 and CDR2 are SGHRS and YFSETQ. The CDR3 DNA sequence: TGCGCCAGCAGCTTGGAAGCCCAAACTAACCAAGAGACCCAGTACTTC. Residues: CASSLEAQTNQETQYF.

This clonotype was recorded a few times. V gene TRBV18 combines with J gene TRBJ2-1, with D maybe TRBD2 (6 bases). Trimming took off 3 bases at V and 5 bases at J, with 11 bases between the two ends. CDR1 KGHSH and CDR2 LQKENI come from the germline V gene. The CDR3 sequence is 14 residues long. CDR3 bases: TGTGCCAGCTCACCGCAGGACTACCACAATGAGCAGTTCTTC. Its protein product is CASSPQDYHNEQFF.